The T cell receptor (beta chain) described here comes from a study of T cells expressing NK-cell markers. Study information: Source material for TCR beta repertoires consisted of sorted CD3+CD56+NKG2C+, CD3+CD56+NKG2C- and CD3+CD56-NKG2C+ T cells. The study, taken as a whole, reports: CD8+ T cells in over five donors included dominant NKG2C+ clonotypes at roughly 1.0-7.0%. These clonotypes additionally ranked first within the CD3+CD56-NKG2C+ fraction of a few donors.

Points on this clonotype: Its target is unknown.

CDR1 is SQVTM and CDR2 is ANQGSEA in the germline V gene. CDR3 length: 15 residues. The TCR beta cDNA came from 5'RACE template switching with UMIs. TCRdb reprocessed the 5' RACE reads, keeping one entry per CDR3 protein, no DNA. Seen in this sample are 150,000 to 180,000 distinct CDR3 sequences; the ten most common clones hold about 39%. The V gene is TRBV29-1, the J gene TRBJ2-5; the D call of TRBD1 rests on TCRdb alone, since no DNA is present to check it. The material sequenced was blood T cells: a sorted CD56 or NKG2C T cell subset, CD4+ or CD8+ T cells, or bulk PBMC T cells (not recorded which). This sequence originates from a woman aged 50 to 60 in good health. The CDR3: CSVDPGQGARETQYF.